This T cell receptor (beta chain) was found in a study of CD8 T cells in cerebrospinal fluid in Alzheimer's disease. Germline values: CDR1 SGDLS, CDR2 YYNGEE. This CDR3 is built from 14 residues. From the 10x single-cell sequencing reads, TCRdb lists one entry per CDR3 protein and no DNA. Across fewer than 2,000 distinct CDR3 sequences, the top ten clones capture roughly 10% of the sample. By frequency, this clonotype registers medium-sized. The sequence was collected from a human donor in good health. The gene calls are TRBV9 and TRBJ1-6; lacking DNA, the TRBD1 call made by TCRdb goes unchecked. The specimen was cerebrospinal fluid. CDR3 sequence reads: CASSGQAPNSPLHF. Combining the CDR3 with reference TRBV9 and TRBJ1-6 gives the whole variable domain DSGVTQTPKHLITATGQRVTLRCSPRSGDLSVYWYQQSLDQGLQFLIQYYNGEERAKGNILERFSAQQFPDLHSELNLSSLELGDSALYFCASSGQAPNSPLHFGNGTRLTVT.